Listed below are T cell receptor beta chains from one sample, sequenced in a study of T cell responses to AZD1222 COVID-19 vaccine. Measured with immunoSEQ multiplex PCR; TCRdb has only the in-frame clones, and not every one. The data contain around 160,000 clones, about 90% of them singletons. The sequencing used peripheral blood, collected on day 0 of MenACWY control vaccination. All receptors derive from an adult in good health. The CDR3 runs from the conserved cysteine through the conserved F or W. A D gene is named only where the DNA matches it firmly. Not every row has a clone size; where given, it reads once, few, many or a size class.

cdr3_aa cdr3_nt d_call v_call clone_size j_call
CASSFRGIGEKLFF TGTGCCAGCAGTTTTCGGGGTATAGGTGAAAAACTGTTTTTT . TRBV27 . TRBJ1-4
CASSEKSASADTQYF TGTGCCAGCAGTGAGAAATCGGCTAGCGCTGATACGCAGTATTTT . TRBV2 . TRBJ2-3
CASSPTSGRSSYEQYF TGTGCCAGCAGCCCGACTAGCGGGAGAAGCTCCTACGAGCAGTACTTC TRBD2 TRBV3-1/TRBV3-2 . TRBJ2-7
CASSFWTGIGNTIYF TGTGCCAGCAGTTTTTGGACAGGGATCGGAAACACCATATATTTT TRBD1 TRBV28 . TRBJ1-3
CPGGDEQYF TGTCCTGGGGGGGACGAGCAGTACTTC TRBD2 TRBV6-6 . TRBJ2-7
CASSLETRTNVLTF TGTGCCAGCAGTTTGGAGACCCGGACCAACGTCCTGACTTTC . TRBV28 . TRBJ2-6
CASSPGTDTQYF TGTGCCAGCTCACCCGGCACAGATACGCAGTATTTT . TRBV18 . TRBJ2-3
CASSSYNEQFF TGTGCCAGCAGCTCCTACAATGAGCAGTTCTTC . TRBV12-3/TRBV12-4 . TRBJ2-1
CASGTGATNEQFF TGTGCCAGCGGTACCGGGGCGACTAATGAGCAGTTCTTC . TRBV12-3/TRBV12-4 . TRBJ2-1
CASSRQGTTEAFF TGTGCCAGCAGCCGACAGGGGACCACTGAAGCTTTCTTT TRBD1 TRBV3-1/TRBV3-2 once TRBJ1-1
CASSAWTESAYEQYF TGTGCCAGTAGTGCCTGGACGGAGTCCGCCTACGAGCAGTACTTC . TRBV19 . TRBJ2-7
CASSPPGPMNAEAFF TGTGCCAGCAGCCCTCCGGGACCGATGAACGCTGAAGCTTTCTTT . TRBV7-9 . TRBJ1-1
CASSPGAGELFF TGTGCCAGCAGCCCCGGGGCCGGGGAGCTGTTTTTT . TRBV7-3 . TRBJ2-2
CASGLTSGGSTYEQYF TGCGCCAGCGGCCTTACTAGCGGGGGTTCCACCTACGAGCAGTACTTC TRBD2 TRBV10-2 . TRBJ2-7
CASSQERLAGATDTQYF TGTGCCAGCAGCCAAGAACGCCTAGCGGGGGCCACAGATACGCAGTATTTT TRBD2 TRBV3-1/TRBV3-2 . TRBJ2-3
CASSPGLVGAGELFF TGTGCCAGCAGCCCGGGACTAGTGGGGGCCGGGGAGCTGTTTTTT TRBD2 TRBV7-3 . TRBJ2-2
CASSPDREYGYTF TGTGCCAGCTCACCCGACAGGGAGTATGGCTACACCTTC TRBD1 TRBV18 . TRBJ1-2
CASSFTGGPFYGYTF TGTGCCAGCAGCTTCACAGGGGGACCCTTTTATGGCTACACCTTC TRBD1 TRBV13 . TRBJ1-2
CASSRLQGNTEAFF TGTGCCAGCAGCCGGTTACAGGGGAACACTGAAGCTTTCTTT . TRBV14 many TRBJ1-1
CAISRDYGYTF TGTGCCATCAGCAGGGACTATGGCTACACCTTC . TRBV10-3 . TRBJ1-2
CASSSGTSGTQYF TGTGCCAGCAGCTCCGGGACTTCGGGGACCCAGTACTTC . TRBV7-3 . TRBJ2-5
CATSGTKVRNTIYF TGTGCCACCAGTGGGACAAAGGTTAGAAACACCATATATTTT . TRBV15 . TRBJ1-3
CASSSYRNNEQFF TGTGCCAGCAGCTCCTACAGGAACAATGAGCAGTTCTTC . TRBV7-3 . TRBJ2-1
CASSLEGTVSKAFF TGCGCCAGCAGCTTGGAGGGGACAGTGTCGAAAGCTTTCTTT TRBD1 TRBV5-1 . TRBJ1-1
CASRLGGDSYNSPLHF TGTGCCAGCAGATTAGGGGGCGACTCCTATAATTCACCCCTCCACTTT TRBD1 TRBV5-8 . TRBJ1-6
CASSSIADLRYEQYF TGTGCCAGCAGTTCAATAGCGGATCTGAGATACGAGCAGTACTTC . TRBV28 . TRBJ2-7
CASSFGSYSPLHF TGTGCCAGCAGTTTTGGATCATATTCACCCCTCCACTTT . TRBV27 . TRBJ1-6
CASSQETLSASPLHF TGTGCCAGCAGCCAAGAGACTCTCTCGGCTTCACCCCTCCACTTT . TRBV4-2 . TRBJ1-6
CASSGPSSYEQYF TGTGCCAGCAGCGGACCTAGCTCCTACGAGCAGTACTTC . TRBV9 . TRBJ2-7
CASSSTRSTEAFF TGTGCCAGTAGCAGTACCCGGAGTACTGAAGCTTTCTTT . TRBV19 . TRBJ1-1
CASSLNEGLSYEQYF TGTGCCAGCAGCTTAAACGAGGGACTCTCCTACGAGCAGTACTTC . TRBV7-8 . TRBJ2-7
CASSQQGAYNSPLHF TGTGCCAGCAGTCAACAGGGGGCCTATAATTCACCCCTCCACTTT TRBD1 TRBV6-5 few TRBJ1-6
CASSLQASGSYEQYF TGTGCCAGCAGCTTGCAGGCTAGCGGCTCCTACGAGCAGTACTTC TRBD2 TRBV5-4 . TRBJ2-7
CASSSAYNYEQYF TGTGCCAGCAGTTCGGCCTACAACTACGAGCAGTACTTC . TRBV27 . TRBJ2-7
CASSAGSPDTQYF TGTGCCAGCAGCGCGGGGAGTCCGGATACGCAGTATTTT . TRBV5-4 . TRBJ2-3
CASSQREGPRDEQYF TGTGCCAGCTCCCAACGGGAGGGCCCTCGGGACGAGCAGTACTTC TRBD2 TRBV18 . TRBJ2-7
CATSDSPGTSGNEQFF TGTGCCACCAGTGATTCCCCAGGGACTAGCGGCAATGAGCAGTTCTTC TRBD2 TRBV24-1 . TRBJ2-1
CSASPTTGGLSNQPQHF TGCAGTGCTAGTCCCACGACAGGGGGCTTAAGCAATCAGCCCCAGCATTTT TRBD1 TRBV20-1 . TRBJ1-5
CSVYDRSGNTIYF TGCAGCGTTTATGACAGGTCTGGAAACACCATATATTTT . TRBV29-1 . TRBJ1-3
CASSDYSGATYNEQFF TGTGCCAGCTCAGACTATAGCGGGGCCACCTACAATGAGCAGTTCTTC TRBD2 TRBV18 . TRBJ2-1
CSARENYEQYF TGCAGTGCTAGGGAGAACTACGAGCAGTACTTC . TRBV20-1 . TRBJ2-7
CSTYVGDRSSYEQYF TGCAGCACATACGTAGGGGACAGGAGCTCCTACGAGCAGTACTTC TRBD1 TRBV29-1 . TRBJ2-7
CASLGRATDTQYF TGTGCCAGCCTGGGCAGGGCGACAGATACGCAGTATTTT . TRBV27 . TRBJ2-3
CASSVGYGTRLSGNTIYF TGTGCCAGCAGCGTAGGTTATGGGACAAGACTCTCTGGAAACACCATATATTTT . TRBV9 . TRBJ1-3
CSTLILDTQYF TGCAGTACTTTAATCCTGGATACGCAGTATTTT . TRBV20-1 few TRBJ2-3
CASSSGSDTQYF TGTGCCAGCTCCTCAGGCTCAGATACGCAGTATTTT . TRBV18 . TRBJ2-3
CASSLGLGRTSTDTQYF TGCGCCAGCAGCTTGGGTTTGGGACGGACTAGCACAGATACGCAGTATTTT . TRBV5-1 . TRBJ2-3
CASTLYSSPGVTEAFF TGTGCCAGCACCTTGTATTCGTCGCCAGGGGTGACTGAAGCTTTCTTT . TRBV5-8 once TRBJ1-1
CAPRGDRAIGASEELFF TGTGCCCCCAGAGGGGACAGGGCGATCGGGGCATCTGAGGAGCTGTTTTTT . TRBV21-1 . TRBJ2-2
CASSRGTGGYTF TGTGCCAGCAGCCGCGGGACAGGGGGCTACACCTTC TRBD1 TRBV2 . TRBJ1-2
CASSLSPPTYEQYF TGTGCCAGCAGCCTCAGTCCCCCAACCTACGAGCAGTACTTC . TRBV27 . TRBJ2-7
CASSLRGGTEAFF TGTGCCAGCAGTTTGAGGGGAGGGACTGAAGCTTTCTTT . TRBV12-3/TRBV12-4 . TRBJ1-1
CASSGTGQGNSNQPQHF TGTGCCAGCAGTGGAACGGGACAGGGGAATAGCAATCAGCCCCAGCATTTT TRBD1 TRBV6-1 . TRBJ1-5